Shown below are 22 T cell receptor beta chains from a single sample sequenced in a study of control samples from healthy donors and cancer patients. TCRdb's table, derived via immunoSEQ multiplex PCR, lists solely in-frame clones and lacks some. The sample carries about 120,000 clones, approximately 90% recorded once. The sample comprised PBMCs. The receptors shown here come from a woman between 45 and 60 years old with colorectal cancer.

The rearrangement joins TRBV18 to TRBJ1-3; no reliable D call. V gave up 0 bases and J gave up 0 bases, with 9 bases separating them. The CDR3 has 16 amino acids. CDR1 is KGHSH and CDR2 is LQKENI in the germline V gene. The CDR3 is CASSPPSGISGNTIYF. The CDR3 DNA reads TGTGCCAGCTCACCACCATCCGGAATCTCTGGAAACACCATATATTTT.

The chain combines TRBV19 with TRBJ1-1; D is perhaps TRBD1 (6 bases). CDR1 and CDR2 (germline): LNHDA, SQIVND (reference sequence). The V end was cut by 2 bases, the J end by 6 bases, with 13 bases between. The CDR3 has 14 amino acids. CDR3 in DNA: TGTGCCAGTAGTATACCCTACCGGGGGCCTGAAGCTTTCTTT. Its protein is CASSIPYRGPEAFF.

V usage is TRBV9 and J usage is TRBJ1-2; D not certain. Germline CDR1 is SGDLS and CDR2 is YYNGEE. The CDR3 consists of 12 residues. V was trimmed by 3 bases and J by 8 bases, leaving 11 bases between them. CDR3 coding DNA: TGTGCCAGCAGCGCCTTGGTCGGGGGCTACACCTTC. This translates into CASSALVGGYTF. Using reference TRBV9 and TRBJ1-2 for the parts outside the CDR3, the full variable domain is DSGVTQTPKHLITATGQRVTLRCSPRSGDLSVYWYQQSLDQGLQFLIQYYNGEERAKGNILERFSAQQFPDLHSELNLSSLELGDSALYFCASSALVGGYTFGSGTRLTVV.

The chain has TRBV9 and TRBJ2-1, with 9 bases matching TRBD2. Germline CDR1 reads SGDLS; CDR2 reads YYNGEE. Germline trimming cut 2 bases from V and 6 bases from J; bases unmatched to any gene: 6. The CDR3 is made up of 15 amino acids. CDR3 region: CASSVGTSSFNEQFF. CDR3 DNA: TGTGCCAGCAGCGTGGGGACTAGCTCGTTCAATGAGCAGTTCTTC.

V and J are TRBV12-3 or TRBV12-4 and TRBJ1-5, with 9 bases fitting TRBD1. This CDR3 is built from 13 residues. After removal of 7 bases from V and 7 bases from J, the junction contained 5 bases not matched to a gene. CDR3 region: CASNRGRGQPQHF. The CDR3 DNA reads TGTGCCAGCAACAGGGGGCGCGGACAGCCCCAGCATTTT.

The CDR3 protein is CASSRRTSGRVNEQFF. Here the CDR3 DNA reads TGTGCCAGCAGTCGGCGGACTAGCGGGAGGGTCAATGAGCAGTTCTTC. The chain couples TRBV28 to TRBJ2-1; TRBD2 matches at 15 bases. The V gene's germline CDR1 is MDHEN and CDR2 SYDVKM. V lost 5 bases to trimming and J lost 6 bases; unmatched junction nucleotides: 5. The CDR3 covers 16 residues.

The V and J genes are TRBV18 and TRBJ2-7; the match to TRBD2 covers 8 bases. The CDR3 length is 14 residues. The ends lost 1 base at V and 4 bases at J; junction bases unmatched: 3. From germline, CDR1 is KGHSH and CDR2 LQKENI. The CDR3 DNA follows: TGTGCCAGCTCACCACGGCGGGAGGAGTACGAGCAGTACTTC. This gives the protein CASSPRREEYEQYF.

The V gene is TRBV19, the J gene TRBJ2-1; TRBD2 aligns across 8 bases. CDR1 LNHDA and CDR2 SQIVND come from the germline V gene (reference sequence). The CDR3 extends over 14 amino acids. The ends lost 5 bases at V and 9 bases at J; junction bases unmatched: 9. The CDR3 reads CASSPGGARSEQFF. CDR3 nucleotide sequence: TGTGCCAGTAGTCCCGGGGGGGCCAGGTCTGAGCAGTTCTTC.

This rearrangement joins TRBV6-1 to TRBJ1-6, with D uncertain. The CDR3 loop spans 14 amino acids. V lost 1 base and J lost 8, with 9 bases in between. CDR1 and CDR2 (germline): MNHNS, SASEGT. The CDR3 region is CASSEVDRYSPLHF. The CDR3 DNA follows: TGTGCCAGCAGTGAAGTGGATCGGTATTCACCCCTCCACTTT.

The chain is built from TRBV29-1 and TRBJ1-4; the D is unclear. The germline V gene has CDR1 SQVTM and CDR2 ANQGSEA. V was trimmed by 7 bases and J by 4 bases, leaving 25 bases between them. This CDR3 comprises 17 residues. The CDR3 sequence is CSAQIPTGLAGNEKLFF. DNA for the CDR3: TGCAGCGCCCAAATTCCGACGGGTCTAGCGGGTAATGAAAAACTGTTTTTT.

This clone was detected only once. The rearrangement uses TRBV5-1 and TRBJ2-3; the D is unclear. The CDR3 extends over 14 amino acids. Per germline, CDR1 SGHRS and CDR2 YFSETQ. V was cut by 3 bases and J by 2 bases, with 10 bases left in between. CDR3 in amino acids: CASSSDGYTDTQYF. In DNA form, the CDR3 reads TGCGCCAGCAGCTCGGACGGATACACAGATACGCAGTATTTT. The full variable domain, in which reference TRBV5-1 and TRBJ2-3 provide the parts outside the CDR3, is KAGVTQTPRYLIKTRGQQVTLSCSPISGHRSVSWYQQTPGQGLQFLFEYFSETQRNKGNFPGRFSGRQFSNSRSEMNVSTLELGDSALYLCASSSDGYTDTQYFGPGTRLTVL.

The J gene is TRBJ1-1, the V gene TRBV5-1, with 8 bases matching TRBD1. This CDR3 is built from 15 residues. V trimming: 4 bases; J trimming: 0 bases; junction bases outside the gene matches: 5. The germline V gene encodes CDR1 SGHRS and CDR2 YFSETQ. The CDR3 bases are TGCGCCAGCAGCACGACAGGGGTTGTGAACACTGAAGCTTTCTTT. Translation: CASSTTGVVNTEAFF.

The chain has TRBV5-4 and TRBJ1-1, with D possibly TRBD1 on 6 matching bases. CDR1 and CDR2 from the germline V gene are SGHNT and YYREEE (reference sequence). The ends were cut back, 3 bases at V and 6 bases at J, with 21 bases in the middle. The CDR3 covers 16 residues. CDR3 in DNA: TGTGCCAGCAGCTCGTCGAGGAGAGGGGGGCGCCCTGAAGCTTTCTTT. Amino acid sequence: CASSSSRRGGRPEAFF.

In DNA form, the CDR3 reads TGTGCCAGCAGTTACGGTCCGGGACTAGCGAACAATGAGCAGTTCTTC. This translates into CASSYGPGLANNEQFF. The chain carries TRBV6-5 and TRBJ2-1, with 10 bases lining up with TRBD2. The CDR3 is made up of 16 amino acids. The V gene end was trimmed by 2 bases and the J gene end by 5 bases; junction bases not matched to a gene: 6. The germline gives CDR1 MNHEY, CDR2 SVGAGI.

The count of this clone is one. This rearrangement joins TRBV7-3 to TRBJ1-3, with a possible D match to TRBD1 (5 bases). This CDR3 is 14 amino acids long. Between the trimmed V and J ends, which lost 0 bases and 2 bases, there was a span of 5 bases. Germline assignment: CDR1 SGHTA and CDR2 FQGTGA. The CDR3 DNA reads TGTGCCAGCAGCTTAACAGGGGCTGGAAACACCATATATTTT. Protein: CASSLTGAGNTIYF.

This clone was detected only a few times. The rearrangement joins TRBV6-5 to TRBJ1-5; D is unresolved. V lost 2 bases to trimming and J lost 3 bases, with 5 bases between them. The CDR3 sequence is 13 residues long. CDR1 MNHEY and CDR2 SVGAGI come from the germline V gene. The CDR3 loop is CASSYVINQPQHF. The CDR3 nucleotides read TGTGCCAGCAGTTACGTGATCAATCAGCCCCAGCATTTT.

The chain joins TRBV24-1 to TRBJ1-5, with D possibly matching TRBD1 (6 bases). The CDR3 runs to 13 residues. The germline gives CDR1 KGHDR, CDR2 SFDVKD. Trimming cost V 5 bases and J 7 bases, with 11 bases left between them. The CDR3 region has the DNA TGTGCCACCAGTGGAGCAGGGGAACAGCCCCAGCATTTT. It is translated as CATSGAGEQPQHF.

Here the CDR3 reads CASSAGTGFQGYEKLFF. The CDR3 DNA follows: TGTGCCAGCAGCGCCGGGACAGGTTTTCAAGGATATGAAAAACTGTTTTTT. V is TRBV9 and J is TRBJ1-4; TRBD1 aligns across 8 bases. V shed 3 bases and J 6 bases; nucleotides not matched to a gene: 13. The CDR3 is 17 residues long. Germline loops: CDR1 SGDLS, CDR2 YYNGEE. Supplemented by reference TRBV9 and TRBJ1-4, the full variable domain reads DSGVTQTPKHLITATGQRVTLRCSPRSGDLSVYWYQQSLDQGLQFLIQYYNGEERAKGNILERFSAQQFPDLHSELNLSSLELGDSALYFCASSAGTGFQGYEKLFFGSGTQLSVL.

The gene calls are TRBV5-8 and TRBJ1-1; the D is unclear. CDR1 SGHTS and CDR2 YDEGEE come from the germline V gene. The CDR3 is 16 amino acids. Trimming took 3 bases from V and 3 from J, leaving 18 bases between them. CDR3 in DNA: TGTGCCAGCAGCTCGAGACTGCCCTCGGGTGACACTGAAGCTTTCTTT. Residues: CASSSRLPSGDTEAFF.

Comments on this clone: A read error may be the cause here, since a much bigger clone is one base away. The chain couples TRBV5-1 to TRBJ2-2, with D hard to call. CDR3 size: 12 residues. CDR1 and CDR2 (germline): SGHRS, YFSETQ. The V gene lost 0 bases and the J gene lost 6 bases, with 3 bases spanning the gap. The DNA for the CDR3 is TGCGCCAGCAGCTTGGTTTCCGGGGAGCTGTTTTTT. This sequence encodes CASSLVSGELFF.

This chain uses TRBV6-5 with TRBJ2-2, with D perhaps matching TRBD2 (5 bases). Germline CDR1 is MNHEY and CDR2 is SVGAGI. The ends were cut back, 9 bases at V and 1 base at J, with 15 bases in the middle. The CDR3 totals 15 residues. The CDR3 coding sequence is TGTGCCAGTACGACAATGCGGGTGAACACCGGGGAGCTGTTTTTT. Translated: CASTTMRVNTGELFF.

The chain couples TRBV5-5 to TRBJ1-2, with D maybe TRBD1 (5 bases). V lost 4 bases and J lost 2, with 9 bases in between. The CDR3 runs to 13 residues. Germline CDR1 reads SGHKS; CDR2 reads YYEKEE (reference sequence). The CDR3 nucleotides read TGTGCCAGCAGCCCAGACAGCAACTATGGCTACACCTTC. It encodes CASSPDSNYGYTF. Looking up the rest from reference TRBV5-5 and TRBJ1-2 gives the full variable domain: DAGVTQSPTHLIKTRGQQVTLRCSPISGHKSVSWYQQVLGQGPQFIFQYYEKEERGRGNFPDRFSARQFPNYSSELNVNALLLGDSALYLCASSPDSNYGYTFGSGTRLTVV.